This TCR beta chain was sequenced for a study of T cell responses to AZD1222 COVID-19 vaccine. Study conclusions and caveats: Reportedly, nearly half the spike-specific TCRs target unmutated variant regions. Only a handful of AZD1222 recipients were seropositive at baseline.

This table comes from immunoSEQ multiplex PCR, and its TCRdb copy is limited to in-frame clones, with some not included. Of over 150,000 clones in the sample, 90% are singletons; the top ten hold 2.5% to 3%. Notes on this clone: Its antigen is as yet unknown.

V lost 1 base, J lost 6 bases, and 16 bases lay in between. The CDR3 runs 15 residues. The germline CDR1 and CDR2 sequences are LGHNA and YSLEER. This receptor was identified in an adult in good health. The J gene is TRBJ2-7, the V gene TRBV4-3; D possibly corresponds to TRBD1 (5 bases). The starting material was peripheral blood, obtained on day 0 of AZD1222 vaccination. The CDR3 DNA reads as TGCGCCAGCAGCCAAGGGTTAGCCCATCAGGGCGAGCAGTACTTC. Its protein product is CASSQGLAHQGEQYF.